Included here is one T cell receptor beta chain sequence, with context. Its antigen is undetermined. This specimen belongs to a study of radiotherapy plus CTLA-4 blockade in lung cancer. For the study at large: Overall, around 20% of patients showed an objective response, while over 30% attained disease control.

Clones were read by immunoSEQ multiplex PCR, and TCRdb kept only the in-frame ones, dropping some. The sample records more than 55,000 clones, approximately 84% being singletons. Patients in the study, people with chemo-refractory metastatic non-small-cell lung cancer, received focal radiation plus ipilimumab CTLA-4 blockade. Broader study findings: In blood, early T cell clone dynamics reportedly predicted response best, together with interferon-beta. Blood TCR clones of tumor origin expanded after radiotherapy plus ipilimumab.

V lost 8 bases and J 5 bases, leaving 18 bases between the germline ends. Germline V gene data show CDR1 as MNHNY and CDR2 as SVGAGI (reference sequence). The CDR3 contains 14 residues. This clonotype originated in a human donor with non-small cell lung cancer whose response to radiotherapy plus ipilimumab could not be evaluated. The chain carries TRBV6-6 and TRBJ1-1; tentative D call: TRBD1 (5 bases). The sample here was peripheral blood, taken from a patient treated with radiotherapy plus ipilimumab. DNA of the CDR3: TGTGCCAGCGATTCACCGGGGGTAGGGACTGAAGCTTTCTTT. Translated, it gives CASDSPGVGTEAFF.